Listed here is a single T cell receptor beta chain. Its antigen is currently unknown. The source of the sample is a study of PD-1 blockade in classical Hodgkin lymphoma. The method was immunoSEQ multiplex PCR; TCRdb's version includes in-frame clones alone and lacks a portion of them. The sample has several thousand clones, roughly four fifths seen once. Brentuximab vedotin exposure varied, and every patient relapsed after autologous stem cell transplantation. Study-wide findings and caveats: A significant rise in TCR diversity by C4D1 was seen for CD4+ but not CD8+ cells.

V shed 3 bases and J 7 bases; nucleotides not matched to a gene: 3. CDR1 is SGHTA and CDR2 is FQGNSA in the germline V gene. The CDR3 consists of 14 residues. This TCR was recovered from a human donor with classical Hodgkin lymphoma. The rearrangement joins TRBV7-2 to TRBJ1-6, with 7 bases that match TRBD1. The sample was peripheral blood mononuclear cells (PBMCs), taken at baseline. CDR3 residues: CASSLTGRNSPLHF. The CDR3 DNA reads TGTGCCAGCAGCTTGACAGGGCGGAATTCACCCCTCCACTTT.